This TCR beta chain was sequenced for a study of blood T cell repertoires in COVID-19. The repertoire was sequenced with immunoSEQ multiplex PCR; TCRdb's copy has only in-frame clones and lacks some. The profile shows about 99,000 clones, about 90% of them singletons. The germline gives CDR1 SGDLS, CDR2 YYNGEE. The junction had 6 bases not matched to a gene; V was cut back by 4 bases and J by 6 bases. CDR3 length equals 14 residues. The sample was peripheral blood. The genes are TRBV9 and TRBJ1-5; TRBD1 agrees at 8 bases. The clonotype originates from a woman aged 60-75 years with acute or convalescent COVID-19. CDR3: CASSWAGGAQPQHF. DNA for the CDR3: TGTGCCAGCAGCTGGGCAGGGGGCGCTCAGCCCCAGCATTTT.